This is a list of T cell receptor beta chains from one sample in a study of T cell repertoires in cytomegalovirus infection. TCRdb reanalysed the reads using MiXCR and keeps one entry per CDR3 protein. The sample records roughly 310,000 distinct CDR3 sequences, under 20% being singletons. The sequenced material came from PBMCs. These receptors were collected from a human donor in good health (CMV status not recorded). Some clones in this sample may be carry-over from other donors' samples. CDR3s include the opening cysteine and the closing phenylalanine or tryptophan. The D gene is left open where the match is weak. Where a row states a size, it is once, few, many or the class of an expanded clone; other rows omit it.

v_call: TRBV7-9; d_call: -; j_call: TRBJ1-1; clone_size: -; cdr3_nt: TGTGCCAGCAGCCGGGAGCCCCTCGGGGCTTTCTTT; cdr3_aa: CASSREPLGAFF
v_call: TRBV7-2; d_call: -; j_call: TRBJ2-7; clone_size: -; cdr3_nt: TGTGCCAGCAGCTTAGCCCAGTACTACGAGCAGTACTTC; cdr3_aa: CASSLAQYYEQYF
v_call: TRBV27; d_call: -; j_call: TRBJ2-7; clone_size: -; cdr3_nt: TGTGCCAGCAGTTTCTCCCCCTCCTACGAGCAGTACTTC; cdr3_aa: CASSFSPSYEQYF
v_call: TRBV12-3/TRBV12-4; d_call: -; j_call: TRBJ1-1; clone_size: -; cdr3_nt: TGTGCCAGCAGGCGGACAGAAAACACTGAAGCTTTCTTT; cdr3_aa: CASRRTENTEAFF
v_call: TRBV4-1; d_call: -; j_call: TRBJ1-1; clone_size: -; cdr3_nt: TGCGCCAGCAGCCAAGATCCGCAAGGGGACACTGAAGCTTTCTTT; cdr3_aa: CASSQDPQGDTEAFF
v_call: TRBV5-4; d_call: TRBD1; j_call: TRBJ1-1; clone_size: few; cdr3_nt: TGTGCCAGCAGCGGACAGGGGGATAACACTGAAGCTTTCTTT; cdr3_aa: CASSGQGDNTEAFF
v_call: TRBV7-9; d_call: TRBD2; j_call: TRBJ2-7; clone_size: many; cdr3_nt: TGTGCCAGCAGCGCGGGACTAGCGGCGTTCTACGAGCAGTACTTC; cdr3_aa: CASSAGLAAFYEQYF
v_call: TRBV20-1; d_call: TRBD2; j_call: TRBJ2-3; clone_size: few; cdr3_nt: TGCAGTGCGAGGAGACTAGCATCTCCTGCGGATACGCAGTATTTT; cdr3_aa: CSARRLASPADTQYF
v_call: TRBV20-1; d_call: TRBD1; j_call: TRBJ1-6; clone_size: many; cdr3_nt: TGCAGTGCAAACGCCGGGACAGGGAGTTCACCCCTCCACTTT; cdr3_aa: CSANAGTGSSPLHF
v_call: TRBV10-3; d_call: TRBD2; j_call: TRBJ2-7; clone_size: many; cdr3_nt: TGTGCCATCAGTGCGGGGGGGCGTATAAGGTCCAACGAGCAGTACTTC; cdr3_aa: CAISAGGRIRSNEQYF
v_call: TRBV7-8; d_call: TRBD1; j_call: TRBJ2-5; clone_size: many; cdr3_nt: TGTGCCAGCAGCCACGGGACAGGGGTAGGGGAGACCCAGTACTTC; cdr3_aa: CASSHGTGVGETQYF
v_call: TRBV2; d_call: -; j_call: TRBJ2-2; clone_size: -; cdr3_nt: TGTGCCAGCAGGAACTTTGCAGGGACGGGTAACACCGGGGAGCTGTTTTTT; cdr3_aa: CASRNFAGTGNTGELFF
v_call: TRBV20-1; d_call: -; j_call: TRBJ1-2; clone_size: few; cdr3_nt: TGCAGTGCTAGAACTCGACAGGTCAACTATGGCTACACCTTC; cdr3_aa: CSARTRQVNYGYTF
v_call: TRBV7-8; d_call: TRBD2; j_call: TRBJ2-1; clone_size: many; cdr3_nt: TGTGCCAGCAGAGAGCGGGGGGACACAAACAATGAGCAGTTCTTC; cdr3_aa: CASRERGDTNNEQFF
v_call: TRBV12-3/TRBV12-4; d_call: TRBD1; j_call: TRBJ2-3; clone_size: -; cdr3_nt: TGTGCCAGCAGTAAGGACAGGGGAGCGGATACGCAGTATTTT; cdr3_aa: CASSKDRGADTQYF
v_call: TRBV5-1; d_call: TRBD2; j_call: TRBJ2-1; clone_size: few; cdr3_nt: TGCGCCAGCAGCCGGACTAGCGGGTTCTATGAGCAGTTCTTC; cdr3_aa: CASSRTSGFYEQFF
v_call: TRBV19; d_call: -; j_call: TRBJ2-1; clone_size: -; cdr3_nt: TGTGCCAGTAGTGTCCTCTCAGGGTACAATGAGCAGTTCTTC; cdr3_aa: CASSVLSGYNEQFF
v_call: TRBV3-1; d_call: -; j_call: TRBJ2-7; clone_size: -; cdr3_nt: TGTGCCAGCAGCCAACTCCCAGGGGAAGCATCCTACGAGCAGTACTTC; cdr3_aa: CASSQLPGEASYEQYF
v_call: TRBV19; d_call: TRBD1; j_call: TRBJ1-5; clone_size: -; cdr3_nt: TGTGCCAGCATGGACAGGGGAGGCAATCAGCCCCAGCATTTT; cdr3_aa: CASMDRGGNQPQHF
v_call: TRBV12-3/TRBV12-4; d_call: -; j_call: TRBJ1-1; clone_size: few; cdr3_nt: TGTGCCAGCAGTTTACGTTTTTCCAGAATGAACACTGAAGCTTTCTTT; cdr3_aa: CASSLRFSRMNTEAFF
v_call: TRBV7-9; d_call: TRBD2; j_call: TRBJ2-5; clone_size: few; cdr3_nt: TGTGCCAGCAGCTTAGGGGATAGCGGGGGCCTAGAGACCCAGTACTTC; cdr3_aa: CASSLGDSGGLETQYF
v_call: TRBV2; d_call: -; j_call: TRBJ1-6; clone_size: many; cdr3_nt: TGTGCCAGCAACGAAAACCTGAATTCACCCCTCCACTTT; cdr3_aa: CASNENLNSPLHF
v_call: TRBV19; d_call: TRBD2; j_call: TRBJ2-1; clone_size: -; cdr3_nt: TGTGCCAGTAGTGGACAAGCGGGGGACACCTACAATGAGCAGTTCTTC; cdr3_aa: CASSGQAGDTYNEQFF
v_call: TRBV29-1; d_call: -; j_call: TRBJ2-3; clone_size: -; cdr3_nt: TGCAGCGACGCTAGAACAGGGATAGATACGCAGTATTTT; cdr3_aa: CSDARTGIDTQYF
v_call: TRBV27; d_call: -; j_call: TRBJ2-7; clone_size: -; cdr3_nt: TGTGCCAGCAGCCGAACTCCAGGGGCGTTAAACTACGAGCAGTACTTC; cdr3_aa: CASSRTPGALNYEQYF
v_call: TRBV12-3/TRBV12-4; d_call: -; j_call: TRBJ2-1; clone_size: many; cdr3_nt: TGTGCCAGCAGCACCCAGGGCCATGAGCAGTTCTTC; cdr3_aa: CASSTQGHEQFF
v_call: TRBV4-1; d_call: -; j_call: TRBJ1-3; clone_size: few; cdr3_nt: TGCGCCAGCAGCCGGACCGGACCCAATCTCTCTGGAAACACCATATATTTT; cdr3_aa: CASSRTGPNLSGNTIYF
v_call: TRBV24-1; d_call: TRBD1; j_call: TRBJ2-6; clone_size: many; cdr3_nt: TGTGCCACCAGTGATTCCGAGGGGGCGTCTGGGGCCAACGTCCTGACTTTC; cdr3_aa: CATSDSEGASGANVLTF
v_call: TRBV19; d_call: TRBD1; j_call: TRBJ2-6; clone_size: -; cdr3_nt: TGTGCCAGTAGCCGTTCGACAGGGGAGCTCCCTGGGGCCAACGTCCTGACTTTC; cdr3_aa: CASSRSTGELPGANVLTF
v_call: TRBV10-3; d_call: -; j_call: TRBJ1-1; clone_size: many; cdr3_nt: TGTGCCATCAGTGGTACTCCCCCGACGGCAGCTTTCTTT; cdr3_aa: CAISGTPPTAAFF
v_call: TRBV20-1; d_call: -; j_call: TRBJ2-3; clone_size: -; cdr3_nt: TGCAGTGCTAGATCCTTGACATCGGATACCACAGATACGCAGTATTTT; cdr3_aa: CSARSLTSDTTDTQYF
v_call: TRBV7-9; d_call: -; j_call: TRBJ2-3; clone_size: many; cdr3_nt: TGTGCCAGCACAGACAGCACAGATACGCAGTATTTT; cdr3_aa: CASTDSTDTQYF
v_call: TRBV24-1; d_call: TRBD1; j_call: TRBJ1-2; clone_size: few; cdr3_nt: TGTGCCACCAGTGACGACGGACAGGGACAGCTCCCCACCTTC; cdr3_aa: CATSDDGQGQLPTF
v_call: TRBV24-1; d_call: TRBD1; j_call: TRBJ2-3; clone_size: few; cdr3_nt: TGTGCCACCAGTGATTCCGGGACAGGGGGTACAGATACGCAGTATTTT; cdr3_aa: CATSDSGTGGTDTQYF
v_call: TRBV6-2/TRBV6-3; d_call: -; j_call: TRBJ2-7; clone_size: many; cdr3_nt: TGTGCCAGCAGTTACTCGGTTACATGGTCCGAGCAGTACTTC; cdr3_aa: CASSYSVTWSEQYF
v_call: TRBV28; d_call: -; j_call: TRBJ2-2; clone_size: few; cdr3_nt: TGTGCCAGCAGTCCGCCCGGGACAAAGAACACCGGGGAGCTGTTTTTT; cdr3_aa: CASSPPGTKNTGELFF
v_call: TRBV28; d_call: -; j_call: TRBJ1-5; clone_size: -; cdr3_nt: TGTGCCAGCAGTTTAGGCAGGGCGCACGGGCCCCAGCATTTT; cdr3_aa: CASSLGRAHGPQHF
v_call: TRBV20-1; d_call: -; j_call: TRBJ2-4; clone_size: few; cdr3_nt: TGCAGTGCTAGAGAAGTGGGTTTTGATTGGGTTGGTATTCAGTACTTC; cdr3_aa: CSAREVGFDWVGIQYF
v_call: TRBV5-4; d_call: TRBD1; j_call: TRBJ1-2; clone_size: -; cdr3_nt: TGTGCCAGCAGCCGTATGCCAGGGGGTGGCTACACCTTC; cdr3_aa: CASSRMPGGGYTF
v_call: TRBV6-6; d_call: -; j_call: TRBJ1-4; clone_size: -; cdr3_nt: TGTGCCAGCAGGGGGGGTGAAAAACTGTTTTTT; cdr3_aa: CASRGGEKLFF
v_call: TRBV6-6; d_call: -; j_call: TRBJ1-2; clone_size: many; cdr3_nt: TGTGCCAGCAGTCCCCGTACAGGCCGGGGCTATGGCTACACCTTC; cdr3_aa: CASSPRTGRGYGYTF
v_call: TRBV27; d_call: -; j_call: TRBJ2-2; clone_size: few; cdr3_nt: TGTGCCAGCGGGGAAGGCAGGATCACCGGGGAGCTGTTTTTT; cdr3_aa: CASGEGRITGELFF
v_call: TRBV4-1; d_call: -; j_call: TRBJ1-2; clone_size: -; cdr3_nt: TGCGCCAGCAGCCAAGACACCCAACGGAACTATGGCTACACCTTC; cdr3_aa: CASSQDTQRNYGYTF
v_call: TRBV24-1; d_call: -; j_call: TRBJ2-2; clone_size: -; cdr3_nt: TGTGCCACCAGTGATTTACAGGGGGGGGACACCGGGGAGCTGTTTTTT; cdr3_aa: CATSDLQGGDTGELFF
v_call: TRBV15; d_call: -; j_call: TRBJ2-5; clone_size: -; cdr3_nt: TGTGCCACCAGCAGTAGACAATCCTCGGAGACCCAGTACTTC; cdr3_aa: CATSSRQSSETQYF